This T cell receptor beta chain comes out of a study of cytomegalovirus exposure and HLA in healthy donors. About this clone itself: Its antigen remains unknown.

Study findings and constraints: Among CMV-associated TCR beta chains, most appeared HLA-restricted in a later analysis. Reports indicated that the classifier achieved high specificity and sensitivity in diagnosing cytomegalovirus status.

The PCR was carried out with 60 Vbeta primers and 13 Jbeta primers. Measured with immunoSEQ multiplex PCR; TCRdb has only the in-frame clones, and not every one. Found here are about 110,000 clones, approximately 80% of them singletons; the top ten hold about 6.6%. The germline gives CDR1 LGHNA, CDR2 YSLEER. V gave up 0 bases and J gave up 8 bases, with 16 bases separating them. The CDR3 has 15 amino acids. Sequenced material: PBMCs. The V call is TRBV4-3, the J call TRBJ1-2; D is unclear. The receptor comes from a man aged 25-45 years in good health and CMV-seropositive. In nucleotides, the CDR3 is TGCGCCAGCAGCCAAGATGGTCGTCTAAACGGGGGCTACACCTTC. Its translation: CASSQDGRLNGGYTF.